Shown below are 27 T cell receptor beta chains from a single sample sequenced in a study of Ad26.COV2.S vaccination and SARS-CoV-2 variants. Method: immunoSEQ multiplex PCR; TCRdb's copy keeps in-frame clones and lacks some. Of about 350,000 clones in the sample, about 92% were seen once. Specimen: peripheral blood, collected after recovery from COVID-19. These receptors came from a human donor who had recovered from COVID-19.

The V gene is TRBV5-1, the J gene TRBJ2-7; D uncertain. CDR1 SGHRS and CDR2 YFSETQ come from the germline V gene. V lost 1 base to trimming and J lost 7 bases, with 6 bases between them. CDR3 length equals 11 residues. The CDR3 sequence: CASSLFGEQYF. The CDR3 coding sequence is TGCGCCAGCAGCTTGTTTGGTGAGCAGTACTTC.

The chain has TRBV10-2 and TRBJ1-1, with D hard to call. The CDR3 has 13 amino acids. The germline gives CDR1 WSHSY, CDR2 SAAADI. V was cut by 6 bases and J by 5 bases, with 13 bases left in between. CDR3: CASRGIGATEAFF. CDR3 DNA: TGCGCCAGCAGAGGCATAGGAGCTACTGAAGCTTTCTTT.

CDR3 amino acids: CASSNPREGNYEQYF. CDR3 coding DNA: TGTGCCAGCAGTAACCCCAGGGAGGGGAACTACGAGCAGTACTTC. The rearrangement joins TRBV6-5 to TRBJ2-7; the match to TRBD2 covers 7 bases. The length of the CDR3 is 15 residues. Germline CDR1 is MNHEY and CDR2 is SVGAGI. With V trimmed by 5 bases and J by 3 bases, 10 bases remained unmatched.

The rearrangement uses TRBV18 and TRBJ2-3, with 8 positions matching TRBD1. The germline gives CDR1 KGHSH, CDR2 LQKENI. The V segment lost 3 bases and the J segment 4 bases; nucleotides outside the gene matches: 9. The CDR3 runs 16 residues. Here the CDR3 DNA reads TGTGCCAGCTCACCTTATGACAGGGACAGGCCAGATACGCAGTATTTT. Amino acid sequence: CASSPYDRDRPDTQYF.

The chain carries TRBV9 and TRBJ1-5, with no clear D. The V and J ends lost 0 bases and 0 bases respectively, with 4 bases between them. The CDR3 length is 14 residues. The germline CDR1 and CDR2 sequences are SGDLS and YYNGEE. CDR3 in DNA: TGTGCCAGCAGCGTAGGGCATAGCAATCAGCCCCAGCATTTT. Protein product: CASSVGHSNQPQHF. The full variable domain, rest sourced from reference TRBV9 and TRBJ1-5, is DSGVTQTPKHLITATGQRVTLRCSPRSGDLSVYWYQQSLDQGLQFLIQYYNGEERAKGNILERFSAQQFPDLHSELNLSSLELGDSALYFCASSVGHSNQPQHFGDGTRLSIL.

V usage is TRBV27 and J usage is TRBJ1-6; the match to TRBD1 covers 7 bases. The CDR3 length is 15 residues. V trimming: 8 bases; J trimming: 7 bases; junction bases outside the gene matches: 11. In germline, CDR1 is MNHEY, CDR2 SMNVEV (reference sequence). CDR3 DNA sequence: TGTGCCAGCCGGGGCGCGGGGACAGTAAATTCACCCCTCCACTTT. Its protein is CASRGAGTVNSPLHF.

The chain employs TRBV6-2 or TRBV6-3 and TRBJ1-1; perhaps TRBD1 as D (5 bases). CDR1 is MNHEY and CDR2 is SVGEGT in the germline V gene. The V gene lost 0 bases and the J gene lost 3 bases, with 11 bases spanning the gap. The CDR3 totals 15 residues. The CDR3, as DNA: TGTGCCAGCAGTTACTCGGGGATAGGGGACACTGAAGCTTTCTTT. Encoded protein: CASSYSGIGDTEAFF.

The chain has TRBV7-6 and TRBJ1-1, with D unclear. The V gene's germline CDR1 is SGHVS and CDR2 FNYEAQ. The ends were cut back, 1 base at V and 6 bases at J, with 12 bases in the middle. The CDR3 is 14 residues long. The chain's CDR3 is CASSLGVTGSEAFF. For the CDR3, the DNA is TGTGCCAGCAGCTTAGGCGTTACGGGCTCTGAAGCTTTCTTT.

J is TRBJ2-7 and V is TRBV7-2; 9 bases are shared with TRBD1. The CDR3 extends over 16 amino acids. Germline V gene sequence: CDR1 SGHTA, CDR2 FQGNSA. J was trimmed by 3 bases and V by 4 bases; bases with no gene match: 10. The CDR3 here is CASSSRRTGAFYEQYF. For the CDR3, the DNA is TGTGCCAGCAGCTCGCGTAGGACAGGGGCCTTCTACGAGCAGTACTTC.

The chain recombines TRBV5-6 with TRBJ1-2; TRBD1 matches 8 bases. Per the germline V gene, CDR1 is SGHDT and CDR2 is YYEEEE. V lost 4 bases, J lost 7 bases, and 9 bases stayed unmatched. The CDR3 runs 14 residues. For the CDR3, the DNA is TGTGCCAGCAGCGCTAGACAGGGGTTGAGTGGCTACACCTTC. It specifies CASSARQGLSGYTF.

The rearrangement joins TRBV11-2 to TRBJ2-1; no clear D. This CDR3 spans 14 amino acids. Germline lookup yields CDR1 SGHAT and CDR2 FQNNGV. The V end lost 1 base, the J end lost 6 bases, and 10 bases lay between the germline ends. The CDR3 loop reads CASSLAGISNEQFF. The CDR3 DNA is TGTGCCAGCAGCTTAGCCGGCATCTCCAATGAGCAGTTCTTC.

The CDR3 DNA sequence: TGCGCCAGCAGTCGTAGCGGGGGGGCGTCAGATACGCAGTATTTT. It yields the protein CASSRSGGASDTQYF. The rearrangement links TRBV5-1 to TRBJ2-3; the match to TRBD2 covers 11 bases. V shed 5 bases and J 4 bases; nucleotides not matched to a gene: 6. CDR1 is SGHRS and CDR2 is YFSETQ in the germline V gene. The CDR3 has 15 amino acids.

V and J are TRBV7-6 and TRBJ2-7, with 11 bases lining up with TRBD2. V dropped 0 bases and J dropped 2; count of bases not matched to a gene: 3. The V gene's germline CDR1 is SGHVS and CDR2 FNYEAQ. CDR3 length: 16 residues. CDR3 loop: CASSLAASGGTYEQYF. The CDR3, as DNA: TGTGCCAGCAGCTTAGCCGCTAGCGGGGGGACCTACGAGCAGTACTTC.

This clone was seen once. Other DNA variants within this sample encode the same CDR3. The CDR3 sequence is CASSLGRGGFNEQFF. The CDR3 region has the DNA TGTGCCAGCAGCTTAGGGCGGGGGGGCTTTAATGAGCAGTTCTTC. This chain joins TRBV13 and TRBJ2-1, with 9 bases that match TRBD2. V lost 0 bases, J lost 7 bases, and 4 bases stayed unmatched. In germline, CDR1 is PRHDT, CDR2 FYEKMQ (reference sequence). CDR3 size: 15 residues.

The J gene is TRBJ1-1, the V gene TRBV12-5; no clear D gene. The CDR3 contains 13 residues. V lost 7 bases and J 8 bases, leaving 17 bases between the germline ends. Germline loops: CDR1 LGHNT, CDR2 FRNRAP. CDR3 nucleotides: TGTGCTAGTGCGGCAGCATCAAAGAGGGAAGCTTTCTTT. Protein sequence: CASAAASKREAFF. Based on the CDR3 plus reference TRBV12-5 and TRBJ1-1, the full variable domain is DARVTQTPRHKVTEMGQEVTMRCQPILGHNTVFWYRQTMMQGLELLAYFRNRAPLDDSGMPKDRFSAEMPDATLATLKIQPSEPRDSAVYFCASAAASKREAFFGQGTRLTVV.

This chain joins TRBV9 and TRBJ2-7; 8 bases agree with TRBD1. The V segment lost 0 bases and the J segment 6 bases; nucleotides outside the gene matches: 5. CDR1 SGDLS and CDR2 YYNGEE come from the germline V gene. The CDR3 spans 14 residues. The CDR3: CASSVGTGLGEQYF. CDR3 DNA sequence: TGTGCCAGCAGCGTAGGGACAGGGTTAGGCGAGCAGTACTTC.

Only one count was recorded for this clone. This chain uses TRBV4-1 with TRBJ1-5, with D tentatively TRBD1 (5 bases). The length of the CDR3 is 17 residues. CDR1 is MGHRA, CDR2 YSYEKL, per germline. Trimming stripped 0 bases from V and 2 bases from J, with 14 bases between. CDR3 bases: TGCGCCAGCAGCCAAGATGGGGCAGGTTCTCGCAATCAGCCCCAGCATTTT. Protein product: CASSQDGAGSRNQPQHF.

This clone was seen a single time. The V call is TRBV2, the J call TRBJ1-5; maybe TRBD1 (5 bases). Germline V gives CDR1 SNHLY, CDR2 FYNNEI. V lost 4 bases and J 1 base, leaving 17 bases between the germline ends. The CDR3 spans 17 residues. CDR3: CASSATYTGESNQPQHF. CDR3 sequence (DNA): TGTGCCAGCAGTGCCACTTATACAGGAGAGAGCAATCAGCCCCAGCATTTT.

V usage is TRBV9 and J usage is TRBJ2-7, with 7 positions matching TRBD2. CDR1 and CDR2 from the germline V gene are SGDLS and YYNGEE. J was trimmed by 2 bases and V by 0 bases; bases with no gene match: 11. This CDR3 spans 17 amino acids. The CDR3 DNA follows: TGTGCCAGCAGCGTAGAGGGAGCTAGCGGCCAAACCTACGAGCAGTACTTC. Translation gives CASSVEGASGQTYEQYF. Full variable domain (missing parts from reference TRBV9 and TRBJ2-7): DSGVTQTPKHLITATGQRVTLRCSPRSGDLSVYWYQQSLDQGLQFLIQYYNGEERAKGNILERFSAQQFPDLHSELNLSSLELGDSALYFCASSVEGASGQTYEQYFGPGTRLTVT.

This chain connects TRBV6-5 to TRBJ1-4, with 7 positions matching TRBD1. CDR1 and CDR2 from the germline V gene are MNHEY and SVGAGI. This CDR3 is built from 14 residues. V was pared by 2 bases and J by 8 bases, with 5 bases of the junction left unmatched. In DNA form, the CDR3 reads TGTGCCAGCAGTTACGAGGGGGCTGGGGAAAAACTGTTTTTT. This sequence encodes CASSYEGAGEKLFF.

The chain links TRBV4-1 to TRBJ1-1, with D possibly being TRBD1 (5 bases). V was shortened by 1 base and J by 1 base, with 10 bases between the two germline ends. CDR3 size: 15 residues. The germline V gene encodes CDR1 MGHRA and CDR2 YSYEKL. The CDR3 is CASSQGAGGNTEAFF. CDR3 in DNA: TGCGCCAGCAGCCAAGGCGCCGGGGGGAACACTGAAGCTTTCTTT.

The rearrangement links TRBV6-5 to TRBJ2-5, with TRBD2 matching over 12 bases. CDR1 MNHEY and CDR2 SVGAGI come from the germline V gene. J lost 1 base, V lost 6 bases, and 3 bases had no gene match. The CDR3 has 15 amino acids. This CDR3 is CASSTSGGLQETQYF. The CDR3 DNA is TGTGCCAGCAGCACTAGCGGGGGGCTCCAAGAGACCCAGTACTTC.

The chain recombines TRBV5-1 with TRBJ1-2; 8 bases align to TRBD1. Trimming at V came to 4 bases and at J to 4 bases, leaving 3 bases not matched to a gene. The V gene's germline CDR1 is SGHRS and CDR2 YFSETQ. The CDR3 sequence is 13 residues long. The CDR3 nucleotides read TGCGCCAGCAGCGGCGGGACAGGCTATGGCTACACCTTC. Its protein product is CASSGGTGYGYTF.

This chain connects TRBV21-1 to TRBJ2-7; TRBD1 is taken as the D call from the table, unchecked against the DNA. TRBV21-1 is described as a pseudogene. This CDR3 is built from 22 residues. The CDR3 coding sequence is TGTGCCAGCAGCAAATCAACAGGGAAGAACTCAGCCACCCCCTACCAGAAGTTGGGGCAGTACTTC. This gives the protein CASSKSTGKNSATPYQKLGQYF.

The CDR3 DNA is TGTGCCAGCAGCCCAAACCCCCTTTTTAGCGGGGCGTCTTACGAGCAGTACTTC. Protein: CASSPNPLFSGASYEQYF. The chain employs TRBV13 and TRBJ2-7, with 8 bases that match TRBD2. This CDR3 is 18 amino acids long. CDR1 and CDR2 (germline): PRHDT, FYEKMQ (reference sequence). J was trimmed by 4 bases and V by 5 bases; bases with no gene match: 19.

V and J are TRBV9 and TRBJ1-3; D is uncertain. Deletions cut 0 bases from V and 0 bases from J, with 7 bases between. The CDR3 totals 15 residues. The germline V gene encodes CDR1 SGDLS and CDR2 YYNGEE. The chain's CDR3 is CASSVESDSGNTIYF. The CDR3 DNA sequence: TGTGCCAGCAGCGTAGAGTCAGACTCTGGAAACACCATATATTTT.

The genes are TRBV10-3 and TRBJ1-5; TRBD1 aligns across 7 bases. This CDR3 is built from 14 residues. The V gene's germline CDR1 is ENHRY and CDR2 SYGVKD. V gave up 5 bases and J gave up 4 bases; unmatched junction bases: 5. The CDR3 DNA is TGTGCCATCAGTAACAGGGGTGGTAATCAGCCCCAGCATTTT. It codes for CAISNRGGNQPQHF.